What follows are 21 T cell receptor beta chains derived from one specimen sequenced in a study of T-cell reconstitution after alpha-beta-depleted transplantation in children. Preparing the TCRbeta library involved the use of unique molecular identifiers. TCRdb used MiXCR to reprocess the PCR reads, holding one entry per CDR3 protein. The data hold 300,000 to 350,000 distinct CDR3 sequences, with under 20% observed a single time. The source was PBMCs, mostly from graft donor cells, collected 360 days after TCRalphabeta/CD19-depleted stem cell transplant. Source of these receptors: a male patient aged 2 to 9 who had a stem cell transplant for acute lymphoblastic leukemia, so the T cells may come from the graft donor.

This clonotype has just a few counts. This chain links TRBV6-1 with TRBJ2-1; D remains ambiguous. Trimming stripped 6 bases from V and 6 bases from J, with 15 bases between. The CDR3 sequence is 14 residues long. CDR1 is MNHNS and CDR2 is SASEGT in the germline V gene. The CDR3 sequence: CASSPRWKGNEQFF. Here the CDR3 DNA reads TGTGCCAGCAGCCCCCGCTGGAAGGGCAATGAGCAGTTCTTC.

This clonotype was seen many times. The chain has TRBV15 and TRBJ1-1; a weak D match, TRBD1 (6 bases). CDR1 is LNHNV and CDR2 is YYDKDF in the germline V gene (reference sequence). The CDR3 covers 14 residues. Trimming removed 8 bases from V and 6 bases from J, with 19 bases in between. CDR3 in DNA: TGTGCCACCGAGACAGGACTTGCTGGTGCTGAAGCTTTCTTT. It specifies CATETGLAGAEAFF.

CDR3: CASSDRLAGNTQYF. The CDR3 DNA reads TGTGCCAGCAGCGATAGACTAGCGGGTAATACGCAGTATTTT. The chain links TRBV2 to TRBJ2-3; 10 nucleotides align to TRBD2. This CDR3 contains 14 residues. Germline V CDR1 and CDR2: SNHLY, FYNNEI. J lost 7 bases, V lost 6 bases, and 7 bases had no gene match.

The chain carries TRBV3-1 and TRBJ2-1; no definite D call. The CDR3 has 14 residues. The germline V gene encodes CDR1 LGHDT and CDR2 YNNKEL (reference sequence). Trimming took off 4 bases at V and 9 bases at J, with 16 bases between the two ends. CDR3 in DNA: TGTGCCAGCAGCCCCCGAGGCGAGGTAGCTGAGCAGTTCTTC. Its protein is CASSPRGEVAEQFF.

This clonotype was seen a handful of times. This chain joins TRBV20-1 and TRBJ2-7; D is possibly TRBD1 or TRBD2 (5 bases each). Germline assignment: CDR1 DFQATT and CDR2 SNEGSKA (reference sequence). Between the trimmed V and J ends, which lost 6 bases and 4 bases, there was a span of 13 bases. CDR3 length: 12 residues. CDR3 sequence: CSAQRGGYEQYF. The CDR3 region has the DNA TGCAGTGCCCAGAGGGGCGGGTACGAGCAGTACTTC.

The chain combines TRBV6-1 with TRBJ2-2; no clear D gene. This CDR3 is built from 13 residues. CDR1 is MNHNS and CDR2 is SASEGT in the germline V gene. The ends were cut back, 5 bases at V and 5 bases at J, with 9 bases in the middle. In DNA, the CDR3 is TGTGCCAGCAGTCCCGTTGCAACCGGGGAGCTGTTTTTT. It is translated as CASSPVATGELFF.

The chain has TRBV12-3 or TRBV12-4 and TRBJ2-7, with D hard to call. CDR3 length: 12 residues. V lost 5 bases and J lost 3, with 8 bases in between. CDR3 nucleotide sequence: TGTGCCAGCAGTACTACCGTCTACGAGCAGTACTTC. This sequence encodes CASSTTVYEQYF.

This clonotype was recorded many times. The genes are TRBV28 and TRBJ1-1; D is possibly TRBD1 (6 bases). Trimming took 6 bases from V and 0 from J, leaving 20 bases between them. There are 17 residues in the CDR3. The germline CDR1 and CDR2 sequences are MDHEN and SYDVKM. For the CDR3, the DNA is TGTGCCAGCAGACCTAAATGGCCGGGACACTTGAACACTGAAGCTTTCTTT. Protein: CASRPKWPGHLNTEAFF.

The chain is built from TRBV19 and TRBJ1-2, with 8 bases aligning to TRBD1. Losses at the gene ends were 5 bases for V and 6 bases for J; bases not matched to a gene: 8. The CDR3 covers 14 residues. Germline CDR1 reads LNHDA; CDR2 reads SQIVND (reference sequence). This CDR3 reads CASSLRTGQNGYTF. CDR3 sequence (DNA): TGTGCCAGTAGTCTTCGGACAGGGCAGAATGGCTACACCTTC.

This chain connects TRBV5-1 to TRBJ2-1, with a tentative D call TRBD1 (5 bases). The CDR3 has 15 amino acids. Germline CDR1 and CDR2: SGHRS and YFSETQ. The V end was cut by 0 bases, the J end by 0 bases, with 7 bases between. As DNA, the CDR3 is TGCGCCAGCAGCTTGGAAGGGGTCTCCTACAATGAGCAGTTCTTC. As protein: CASSLEGVSYNEQFF.

This clonotype was found many times. Mismatch with germline at one junction end may stem from a read error. V is TRBV12-3 or TRBV12-4 and J is TRBJ2-1; D call uncertain. This CDR3 is built from 11 residues. CDR3 sequence reads: CASSLVGEEFF. CDR3 coding DNA: TGTGCCAGCAGTTTGGTAGGTGAGGAGTTCTTC.

The table lists this clonotype with many counts. The rearrangement uses TRBV24-1 and TRBJ2-1; 9 positions agree with TRBD1. This CDR3 spans 14 amino acids. J lost 6 bases, V lost 6 bases, and 5 bases had no gene match. The germline V gene has CDR1 KGHDR and CDR2 SFDVKD. CDR3 DNA sequence: TGTGCCACCAGTAGACAGGGGGGGCTCAATGAGCAGTTCTTC. It specifies CATSRQGGLNEQFF.

V usage is TRBV28 and J usage is TRBJ2-3; D gene ambiguous. Germline V gives CDR1 MDHEN, CDR2 SYDVKM. V lost 4 bases and J 4 bases, leaving 12 bases between the germline ends. The CDR3 totals 14 residues. The CDR3 spells CASSYEEWPDTQYF. The CDR3 nucleotides read TGTGCCAGCAGTTACGAGGAGTGGCCAGATACGCAGTATTTT.

This clonotype was recorded a few times. This sequence joins TRBV20-1 and TRBJ2-5; 9 bases align to TRBD1. The junction had 5 bases not matched to a gene; V was cut back by 6 bases and J by 3 bases. CDR3 size: 13 residues. In germline, CDR1 is DFQATT, CDR2 SNEGSKA (reference sequence). The chain's CDR3 is CSAQQGAKETQYF. Here the CDR3 DNA reads TGCAGTGCCCAACAGGGGGCCAAAGAGACCCAGTACTTC.

There are a few counts of this clonotype. The chain combines TRBV2 with TRBJ2-1; D not resolved. CDR3 size: 13 residues. The germline V gene encodes CDR1 SNHLY and CDR2 FYNNEI. The V gene lost 7 bases and the J gene lost 4 bases, with 11 bases spanning the gap. In DNA, the CDR3 is TGTGCCAGCAATCTCGGCCTGTACAATGAGCAGTTCTTC. This translates into CASNLGLYNEQFF.

V and J are TRBV12-3 or TRBV12-4 and TRBJ1-1; D might be TRBD1 (5 bases). The V and J ends lost 5 bases and 4 bases respectively, with 20 bases between them. The length of the CDR3 is 16 residues. The CDR3 region is CASSPTFEAGGTEAFF. CDR3 sequence (DNA): TGTGCCAGCAGTCCCACCTTTGAAGCGGGGGGCACTGAAGCTTTCTTT.

V is TRBV5-5 and J is TRBJ2-2; 9 bases fit TRBD1. This CDR3 comprises 17 residues. After removal of 1 base from V and 1 base from J, the junction contained 5 bases not matched to a gene. Germline V gene data show CDR1 as SGHKS and CDR2 as YYEKEE (reference sequence). CDR3 DNA sequence: TGTGCCAGCAGCTTGTTCGGGACAGGGTTGAACACCGGGGAGCTGTTTTTT. It codes for CASSLFGTGLNTGELFF.

This clonotype has only a few counts. The J gene is TRBJ2-1, the V gene TRBV30; no definite D call. Germline lookup yields CDR1 GTSNPN and CDR2 SVGIG (reference sequence). The CDR3 contains 11 residues. Trimming took 2 bases from V and 8 from J, leaving 7 bases between them. CDR3: CAWSPLHEQFF. In DNA form, the CDR3 reads TGTGCCTGGAGTCCCCTCCATGAGCAGTTCTTC. The full variable domain, its missing parts supplied by reference TRBV30 and TRBJ2-1, is SQTIHQWPATLVQPVGSPLSLECTVEGTSNPNLYWYRQAAGRGLQLLFYSVGIGQISSEVPQNLSASRPQDRQFILSSKKLLLSDSGFYLCAWSPLHEQFFGPGTRLTVL.

This clonotype was detected many times. The V gene is TRBV29-1, the J gene TRBJ2-2; D unclear. Germline V lookup: CDR1 SQVTM, CDR2 ANQGSEA. With 4 bases removed from V and 6 bases from J, the gap between germline ends came to 9 bases. The CDR3 covers 12 residues. CDR3 in DNA: TGCAGCGTTGCCCCCGGGCCCGGGGAGCTGTTTTTT. It encodes CSVAPGPGELFF.

The V call is TRBV6-5, the J call TRBJ1-1; D may be TRBD1 (5 bases). Between the trimmed V and J ends, which lost 3 bases and 2 bases, there was a span of 13 bases. The CDR3 extends over 15 amino acids. Germline-derived CDR1 and CDR2 are MNHEY and SVGAGI. CDR3 amino acids: CASSYMGGSNTEAFF. The CDR3 DNA reads as TGTGCCAGCAGTTATATGGGGGGTAGTAACACTGAAGCTTTCTTT.

This chain links TRBV5-4 with TRBJ2-7; either TRBD1 or TRBD2 may fit D (5 bases each). The CDR3 totals 12 residues. Per the germline V gene, CDR1 is SGHNT and CDR2 is YYREEE (reference sequence). The V end lost 4 bases, the J end lost 5 bases, and 10 bases lay between the germline ends. The CDR3 is CASSGRDDEQYF. The CDR3 nucleotides read TGTGCCAGCAGCGGCAGGGACGACGAGCAGTACTTC.